This TCR beta chain was retrieved from a study of response to subunit inactivated influenza vaccine. The germline CDR1 and CDR2 sequences are SGHRS and YFSETQ. V was shortened by 0 bases and J by 5 bases, with 11 bases between the two germline ends. The CDR3 consists of 14 residues. Study findings and constraints: Authors suggested seasonal influenza vaccinations each recruit few new T cells.

This clonotype was seen ten or more times. Its cognate antigen is unknown. One entry per CDR3 protein, called by TCRdb with MiXCR from the RT-PCR reads. The table has some 500,000 distinct CDR3 sequences, 16% seen once. Sequencing was performed on CD4+ T cells sorted from PBMCs, taken around 2 years after vaccination. J is TRBJ1-1 and V is TRBV5-1; D perhaps matches TRBD1 (5 bases). The sequence derives from a man between 50 and 75 years old who received an inactivated influenza vaccine. In nucleotides, the CDR3 is TGCGCCAGCAGCTTGGGTGGGGCATGGACTGAAGCTTTCTTT. This sequence encodes CASSLGGAWTEAFF.